The present entry profiles one TCR beta chain with its context. The target antigen is unknown. The data originate from a study of radiotherapy plus CTLA-4 blockade in lung cancer. Sequencing used immunoSEQ multiplex PCR; TCRdb keeps in-frame clones, though not all of them. Of over 30,000 clones listed, 70% to 75% are singletons. Overall study results and limits: Researchers report tumor-derived TCR clones expanding in blood after radiotherapy plus ipilimumab. Strongest reported response predictors: early blood clone changes and post-radiation interferon-beta.

The CDR3 extends over 13 amino acids. With 5 bases removed from V and 11 bases from J, the gap between germline ends came to 18 bases. The germline V gene has CDR1 MNHNS and CDR2 SASEGT. The specimen comprised peripheral blood, sampled from a patient treated with radiotherapy plus ipilimumab. This receptor was taken from a human donor with non-small cell lung cancer whose response to radiotherapy plus ipilimumab could not be evaluated. The rearrangement links TRBV6-1 to TRBJ1-1; tentative D call: TRBD1 (6 bases). CDR3 DNA sequence: TGTGCCAGCAGTTCCACAGGGTTGGGGTGGGCTTTCTTT. Its protein is CASSSTGLGWAFF.